Below are 8 T cell receptor beta chains sequenced from a single sample in a study of blood T cell repertoires in COVID-19 (TCRdb year 2020). Library method: the immunoSEQ multiplex PCR assay. TCRdb mirrors the immuneACCESS table, restricted to in-frame sequences. Some clones are absent from its copies; in checked studies, under half trace to an unresolved V gene, and the reason for the others is unknown. This sample gives more than 85,000 clones in total; 65% to 90% of them show up just once. The ten most abundant clones make up just under 25% of the sample. The specimen was peripheral blood. Receptors were obtained from a man aged 60-69 years with acute or convalescent COVID-19.

The V call is TRBV7-9, the J call TRBJ1-2, with 9 bases lining up with TRBD1. CDR3 length equals 13 residues. Germline V lookup: CDR1 SEHNR, CDR2 FQNEAQ (reference sequence). The V gene end was trimmed by 4 bases and the J gene end by 7 bases; junction bases not matched to a gene: 4. The CDR3 region is CASSSSTGGGYTF. CDR3 sequence (DNA): TGTGCCAGCAGCTCCTCGACAGGGGGTGGCTACACCTTC.

This sequence joins TRBV30 and TRBJ1-1; the match to TRBD1 covers 7 bases. This CDR3 has 13 residues. CDR1 and CDR2 from the germline V gene are GTSNPN and SVGIG (reference sequence). The trim removed 2 bases at V and 4 bases at J, leaving 4 bases unmatched. The CDR3 here is CAWSTGVRTEAFF. DNA of the CDR3: TGTGCCTGGAGTACAGGGGTACGCACTGAAGCTTTCTTT.

The CDR3 spells CASSLFTGGVGYGYTF. CDR3 DNA: TGTGCCAGCAGCTTATTCACAGGGGGCGTTGGCTATGGCTACACCTTC. The chain has TRBV5-5 and TRBJ1-2; the match to TRBD1 covers 9 bases. The CDR3 sequence is 16 residues long. The V gene end was trimmed by 2 bases and the J gene end by 4 bases; junction bases not matched to a gene: 9. Germline-derived CDR1 and CDR2 are SGHKS and YYEKEE (reference sequence).

The table lists this clone with a few counts. V and J are TRBV28 and TRBJ1-2; 7 bases are shared with TRBD1. The trim removed 6 bases at V and 8 bases at J, leaving 12 bases unmatched. The CDR3 is 14 residues long. Per the germline V gene, CDR1 is MDHEN and CDR2 is SYDVKM. CDR3 loop: CASRKTGEVSGYTF. The DNA for the CDR3 is TGTGCCAGCAGAAAAACAGGGGAGGTTTCGGGCTACACCTTC.

The chain links TRBV5-4 to TRBJ1-1; D uncertain. V shed 4 bases and J shed 0 bases, with 16 bases lying between them. From germline, CDR1 is SGHNT and CDR2 YYREEE (reference sequence). The CDR3 sequence is 16 residues long. CDR3 protein: CASSGGISRVNTEAFF. The CDR3 DNA is TGTGCCAGCAGCGGAGGGATTAGTAGGGTGAACACTGAAGCTTTCTTT.

The rearrangement links TRBV5-4 to TRBJ2-5; the match to TRBD1 covers 8 bases. V was pared by 3 bases and J by 14 bases, with 12 bases of the junction left unmatched. Germline V CDR1 and CDR2: SGHNT, YYREEE (reference sequence). The CDR3 length is 13 residues. CDR3 sequence reads: CASSSALDREIYF. Written as DNA, the CDR3 is TGTGCCAGCAGCTCCGCCCTGGACAGGGAAATATACTTC.

V is TRBV5-6 and J is TRBJ2-1; D is perhaps TRBD1 (6 bases). V lost 0 bases and J lost 2, with 9 bases in between. The CDR3 consists of 15 residues. Germline loops: CDR1 SGHDT, CDR2 YYEEEE. The CDR3 DNA reads as TGTGCCAGCAGCTTGGGAGCAGGGGCCTACAATGAGCAGTTCTTC. Amino acids: CASSLGAGAYNEQFF.

This clone was seen only a few times. The chain carries TRBV7-2 and TRBJ2-2, with D unclear. Germline V gene data show CDR1 as SGHTA and CDR2 as FQGNSA. CDR3 length equals 13 residues. V was shortened by 5 bases and J by 3 bases, with 7 bases between the two germline ends. The CDR3 nucleotides read TGTGCCAGCAGCCCTCAGTACACCGGGGAGCTGTTTTTT. Its translation: CASSPQYTGELFF.